What follows are 18 T cell receptor beta chains derived from one specimen sequenced in a study of blood T cell repertoires in COVID-19. Generated by immunoSEQ multiplex PCR, the TCRdb table keeps only in-frame clones and is missing some. The sample has around 51,000 clones; about 82% are singletons. Sequencing used peripheral blood. The origin of the receptors is a man older than 75 with active COVID-19.

The rearrangement uses TRBV23-1 and TRBJ2-5; TRBD2 matches 13 bases. TRBV23-1 is an ORF; its function is uncertain. V lost 9 bases and J lost 0; bases outside the gene matches: 10. CDR3 length: 17 residues. CDR3 residues: CARRLAGGRMYQETQYF. CDR3 DNA sequence: TGCGCCAGAAGACTAGCGGGAGGTAGAATGTACCAAGAGACCCAGTACTTC.

The V and J genes are TRBV4-3 and TRBJ2-7, with a possible D match to TRBD1 (6 bases). Per the germline V gene, CDR1 is LGHNA and CDR2 is YSLEER. This CDR3 region has 15 residues. Trimming left V 1 base short and J 2 bases short, with 12 bases between. The CDR3 region has the DNA TGCGCCAGCAGCCAAGGGTATAGGGGGACCTACGAGCAGTACTTC. Its translation is CASSQGYRGTYEQYF.

The chain joins TRBV7-3 to TRBJ2-2; 7 nucleotides align to TRBD2. The V gene's germline CDR1 is SGHTA and CDR2 FQGTGA. Losses at the gene ends were 5 bases for V and 5 bases for J; bases not matched to a gene: 8. This CDR3 is 15 amino acids long. Here the CDR3 reads CASSLTQGGTGELFF. As DNA, the CDR3 is TGTGCCAGCAGCCTCACCCAGGGAGGGACCGGGGAGCTGTTTTTT.

CDR3: CATSRDAGGPGEQFF. In DNA form, the CDR3 reads TGTGCCACCAGCAGAGATGCCGGAGGGCCGGGTGAGCAGTTCTTC. The V and J genes are TRBV15 and TRBJ2-1, with D perhaps matching TRBD2 (6 bases). V was pared by 0 bases and J by 9 bases, with 15 bases between. Germline V gene lookup returns CDR1 LNHNV and CDR2 YYDKDF (reference sequence). The CDR3 length is 15 residues.

The chain links TRBV19 to TRBJ1-5; D gene uncertain. V gave up 1 base and J gave up 4 bases, with 5 bases separating them. Germline V gene lookup returns CDR1 LNHDA and CDR2 SQIVND (reference sequence). The CDR3 totals 13 residues. CDR3 residues: CASSIAQNQPQHF. CDR3 coding DNA: TGTGCCAGTAGTATAGCTCAGAATCAGCCCCAGCATTTT.

This clone occurred once. The genes are TRBV7-6 and TRBJ2-5, with D possibly matching TRBD2 (6 bases). V was pared by 4 bases and J by 10 bases, with 22 bases between. The germline V gene has CDR1 SGHVS and CDR2 FNYEAQ. The CDR3 sequence is 15 residues long. CDR3 region: CASSSETGTLGFQYF. The CDR3 region has the DNA TGTGCCAGCAGCTCGGAGACCGGGACTTTGGGCTTCCAGTACTTC.

The V and J genes are TRBV7-7 and TRBJ2-5, with 14 bases that match TRBD2. This CDR3 is built from 16 residues. Germline V gene lookup returns CDR1 SSHAT and CDR2 FNYEAQ (reference sequence). V lost 3 bases, J lost 4 bases, and 4 bases stayed unmatched. The CDR3 bases are TGTGCCAGCAGCTTCCGGGGACTAGCGGGAGCAGAGACCCAGTACTTC. Protein sequence: CASSFRGLAGAETQYF.

The rearrangement joins TRBV14 to TRBJ2-7; 8 nucleotides agree with TRBD2. The CDR3 contains 15 residues. V lost 4 bases, J lost 3 bases, and 8 bases stayed unmatched. CDR1 is SGHDN and CDR2 is FVKESK in the germline V gene. In DNA, the CDR3 is TGTGCCAGCAGCCCTCGGGCGGGAGGAGTCTACGAGCAGTACTTC. Translating it yields CASSPRAGGVYEQYF.

The rearrangement links TRBV5-1 to TRBJ2-5; a possible D gene is TRBD2 (5 bases). This CDR3 is built from 11 residues. Germline V gene data show CDR1 as SGHRS and CDR2 as YFSETQ. The V and J ends lost 5 bases and 9 bases respectively, with 11 bases between them. The CDR3 DNA reads as TGCGCCAGCAGTGAGTCGGGGTCCCAGTACTTC. Its protein is CASSESGSQYF.

The rearrangement uses TRBV18 and TRBJ2-7; 12 positions agree with TRBD2. Trimming took 3 bases from V and 3 from J; bases not matched to a gene: 3. This CDR3 has 15 residues. The germline gives CDR1 KGHSH, CDR2 LQKENI. The CDR3 DNA follows: TGTGCCAGCTCACCCCGGACTAGCGGGAACTACGAGCAGTACTTC. This codes for CASSPRTSGNYEQYF.

V gene TRBV7-2 combines with J gene TRBJ1-2, with TRBD1 matching over 7 bases. This CDR3 has 18 amino acids. Germline CDR1 reads SGHTA; CDR2 reads FQGNSA. J lost 1 base, V lost 4 bases, and 15 bases had no gene match. For the CDR3, the DNA is TGTGCCAGCAGCTCGCGGAGGACGGGACAGAACTTTAACTATGGCTACACCTTC. It translates to CASSSRRTGQNFNYGYTF. The whole variable domain, remainder taken from reference TRBV7-2 and TRBJ1-2, is GAGVSQSPSNKVTEKGKDVELRCDPISGHTALYWYRQSLGQGLEFLIYFQGNSAPDKSGLPSDRFSAERTGGSVSTLTIQRTQQEDSAVYLCASSSRRTGQNFNYGYTFGSGTRLTVV.

V gene TRBV6-2 or TRBV6-3 combines with J gene TRBJ2-4, with TRBD1 identical over 7 bases. The ends lost 4 bases at V and 0 bases at J; junction bases unmatched: 3. This CDR3 contains 15 residues. CDR1 and CDR2 from the germline V gene are MNHEY and SVGEGT. CDR3 region: CASSLGGVAKNIQYF. CDR3 nucleotide sequence: TGTGCCAGCAGTTTAGGGGGCGTAGCCAAAAACATTCAGTACTTC.

J is TRBJ2-7 and V is TRBV19; 8 bases match TRBD1. This CDR3 spans 14 amino acids. Germline values: CDR1 LNHDA, CDR2 SQIVND (reference sequence). V lost 6 bases to trimming and J lost 6 bases; unmatched junction nucleotides: 10. CDR3 sequence: CASSVAGGLSEQYF. CDR3 DNA: TGTGCCAGTAGCGTGGCAGGGGGCCTTTCCGAGCAGTACTTC. The full variable domain, in which reference TRBV19 and TRBJ2-7 provide the parts outside the CDR3, is DGGITQSPKYLFRKEGQNVTLSCEQNLNHDAMYWYRQDPGQGLRLIYYSQIVNDFQKGDIAEGYSVSREKKESFPLTVTSAQKNPTAFYLCASSVAGGLSEQYFGPGTRLTVT.

The rearrangement uses TRBV19 and TRBJ2-3, with TRBD1 matching 7 bases. The germline gives CDR1 LNHDA, CDR2 SQIVND (reference sequence). With 6 bases clipped from V and 5 bases from J, the junction kept 11 bases outside the gene matches. CDR3 length equals 15 residues. DNA of the CDR3: TGTGCCAGTAGGGAAGGGGGCAGGGTAGGAGATACGCAGTATTTT. The encoded protein is CASREGGRVGDTQYF.

V is TRBV6-1 and J is TRBJ2-7; TRBD1 aligns across 8 bases. There are 14 residues in the CDR3. Trimming at V came to 2 bases and at J to 3 bases, leaving 3 bases not matched to a gene. The V gene's germline CDR1 is MNHNS and CDR2 SASEGT. The CDR3 sequence is CASSEQGAGYEQYF. The CDR3 DNA reads TGTGCCAGCAGTGAACAGGGGGCTGGCTACGAGCAGTACTTC.

The chain employs TRBV2 and TRBJ1-3; D possibly corresponds to TRBD1 (6 bases). Germline loops: CDR1 SNHLY, CDR2 FYNNEI. Between the trimmed V and J ends, which lost 1 base and 0 bases, there was a span of 13 bases. CDR3 length: 17 amino acids. CDR3 sequence: CASSEGNRAYSGNTIYF. CDR3 DNA sequence: TGTGCCAGCAGTGAAGGGAACAGGGCCTACTCTGGAAACACCATATATTTT.

The CDR3 nucleotides are TGCGCCAGCACCGGAGAGGGACAGGTTGATTCACCCCTCCACTTT. Translation gives CASTGEGQVDSPLHF. This chain connects TRBV5-1 to TRBJ1-6, with 8 nucleotides matching TRBD1. This CDR3 has 15 residues. J gave up 8 bases and V 6 bases, and 10 bases lay outside the gene matches. Germline CDR1 SGHRS, CDR2 YFSETQ.

This chain links TRBV18 with TRBJ2-3, with 8 bases fitting TRBD2. This CDR3 spans 15 amino acids. Trimming removed 3 bases from V and 0 bases from J; junction bases left unmatched: 2. The V gene's germline CDR1 is KGHSH and CDR2 LQKENI. CDR3 nucleotide sequence: TGTGCCAGCTCACCCCGCGGGGGGAGCACAGATACGCAGTATTTT. It is translated as CASSPRGGSTDTQYF. Full variable domain (outside the CDR3, taken from reference TRBV18 and TRBJ2-3): NAGVMQNPRHLVRRRGQEARLRCSPMKGHSHVYWYRQLPEEGLKFMVYLQKENIIDESGMPKERFSAEFPKEGPSILRIQQVVRGDSAAYFCASSPRGGSTDTQYFGPGTRLTVL.